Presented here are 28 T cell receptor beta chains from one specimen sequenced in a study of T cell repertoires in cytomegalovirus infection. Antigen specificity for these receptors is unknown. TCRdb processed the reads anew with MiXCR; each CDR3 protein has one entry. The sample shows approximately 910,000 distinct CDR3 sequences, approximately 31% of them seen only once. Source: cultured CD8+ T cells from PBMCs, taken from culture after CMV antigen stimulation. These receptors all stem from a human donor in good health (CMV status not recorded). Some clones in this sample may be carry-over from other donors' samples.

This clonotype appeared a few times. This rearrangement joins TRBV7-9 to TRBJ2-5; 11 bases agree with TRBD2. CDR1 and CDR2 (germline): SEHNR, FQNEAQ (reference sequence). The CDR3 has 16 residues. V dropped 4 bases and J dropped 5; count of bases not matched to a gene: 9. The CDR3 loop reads CASSSPSGGTRETQYF. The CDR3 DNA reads TGTGCCAGCAGCTCCCCTAGCGGGGGGACCCGGGAGACCCAGTACTTC.

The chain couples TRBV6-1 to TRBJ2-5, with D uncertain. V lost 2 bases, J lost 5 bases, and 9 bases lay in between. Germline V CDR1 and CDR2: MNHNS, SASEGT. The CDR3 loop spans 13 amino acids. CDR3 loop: CASSENVRETQYF. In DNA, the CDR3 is TGTGCCAGCAGTGAAAACGTGAGGGAGACCCAGTACTTC.

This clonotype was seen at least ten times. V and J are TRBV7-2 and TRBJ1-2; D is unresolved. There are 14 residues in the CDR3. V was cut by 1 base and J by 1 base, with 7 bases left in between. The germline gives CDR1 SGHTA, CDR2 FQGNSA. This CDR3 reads CASSLERFNYGYTF. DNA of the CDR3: TGTGCCAGCAGCTTAGAGAGATTTAACTATGGCTACACCTTC.

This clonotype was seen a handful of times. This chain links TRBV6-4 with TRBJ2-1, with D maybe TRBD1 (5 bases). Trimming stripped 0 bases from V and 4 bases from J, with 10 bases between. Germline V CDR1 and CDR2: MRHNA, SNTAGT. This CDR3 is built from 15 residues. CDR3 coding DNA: TGTGCCAGCAGTGACTCGGAGACAGCGTACAATGAGCAGTTCTTC. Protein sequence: CASSDSETAYNEQFF.

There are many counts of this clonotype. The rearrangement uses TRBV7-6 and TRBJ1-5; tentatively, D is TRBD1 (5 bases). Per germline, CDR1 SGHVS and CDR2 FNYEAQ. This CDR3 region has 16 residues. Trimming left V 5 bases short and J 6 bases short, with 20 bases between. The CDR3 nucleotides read TGTGCCAGCAGCCCCCGGGGCAGACGCCTCGGTCAGCCCCAGCATTTT. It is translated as CASSPRGRRLGQPQHF.

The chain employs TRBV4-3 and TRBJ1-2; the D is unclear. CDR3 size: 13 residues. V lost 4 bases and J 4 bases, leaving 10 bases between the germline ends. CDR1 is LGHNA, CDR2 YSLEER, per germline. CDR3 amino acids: CASSPDQFYGYTF. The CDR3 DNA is TGCGCCAGCAGCCCGGATCAGTTCTATGGCTACACCTTC.

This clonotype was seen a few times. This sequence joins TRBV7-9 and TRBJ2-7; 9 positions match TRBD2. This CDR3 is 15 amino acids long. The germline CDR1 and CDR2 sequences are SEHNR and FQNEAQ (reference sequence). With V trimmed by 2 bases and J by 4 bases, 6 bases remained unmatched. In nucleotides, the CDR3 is TGTGCCAGCAGCTTACCGGGACTAGCATCTTACGAGCAGTACTTC. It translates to CASSLPGLASYEQYF.

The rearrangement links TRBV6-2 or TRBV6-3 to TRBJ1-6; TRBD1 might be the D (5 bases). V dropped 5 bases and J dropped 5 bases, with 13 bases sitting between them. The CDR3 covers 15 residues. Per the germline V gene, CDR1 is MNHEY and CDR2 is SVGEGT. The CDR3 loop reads CASSRRQMNNSPLHF. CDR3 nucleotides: TGTGCCAGCAGTCGCCGACAGATGAATAATTCACCCCTCCACTTT.

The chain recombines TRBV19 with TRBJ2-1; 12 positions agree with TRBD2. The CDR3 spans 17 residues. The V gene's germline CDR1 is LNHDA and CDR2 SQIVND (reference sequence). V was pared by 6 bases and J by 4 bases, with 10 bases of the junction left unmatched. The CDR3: CASSLTVTSGGYNEQFF. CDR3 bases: TGTGCCAGTAGCTTAACTGTGACTAGCGGGGGATACAATGAGCAGTTCTTC.

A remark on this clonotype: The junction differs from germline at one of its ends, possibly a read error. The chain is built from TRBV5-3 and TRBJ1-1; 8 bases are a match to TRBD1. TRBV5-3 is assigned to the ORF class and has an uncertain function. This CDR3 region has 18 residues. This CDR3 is CASSLDGAGGLKGTEAFF. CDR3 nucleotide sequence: TGTGCCAGCAGCTTGGATGGGGCAGGGGGCCTTAAGGGGACTGAAGCTTTCTTT.

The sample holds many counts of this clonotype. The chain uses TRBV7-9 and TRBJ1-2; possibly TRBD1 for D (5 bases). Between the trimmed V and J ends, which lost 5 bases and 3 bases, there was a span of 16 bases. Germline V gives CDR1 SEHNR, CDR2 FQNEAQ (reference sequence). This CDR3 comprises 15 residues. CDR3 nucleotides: TGTGCCAGCAGCCTATCCGGGACTCAGGACTATGGCTACACCTTC. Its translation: CASSLSGTQDYGYTF.

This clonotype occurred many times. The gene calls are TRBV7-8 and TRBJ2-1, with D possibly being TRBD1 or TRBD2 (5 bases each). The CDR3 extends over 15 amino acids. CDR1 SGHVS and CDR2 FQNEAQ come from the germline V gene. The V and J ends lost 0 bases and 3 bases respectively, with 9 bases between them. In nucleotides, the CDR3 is TGTGCCAGCAGCTTAGCGGGACGCAGCTACAATGAGCAGTTCTTC. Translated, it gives CASSLAGRSYNEQFF.

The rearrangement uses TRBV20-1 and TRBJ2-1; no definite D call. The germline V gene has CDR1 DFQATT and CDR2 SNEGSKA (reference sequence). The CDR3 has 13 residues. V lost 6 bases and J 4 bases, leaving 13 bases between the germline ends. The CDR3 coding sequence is TGCAGTGCCACCCCGTCGGGTTACAATGAGCAGTTCTTC. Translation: CSATPSGYNEQFF.

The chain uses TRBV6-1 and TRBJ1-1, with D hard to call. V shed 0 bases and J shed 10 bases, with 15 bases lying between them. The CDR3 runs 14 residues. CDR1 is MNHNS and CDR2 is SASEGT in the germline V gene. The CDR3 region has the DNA TGTGCCAGCAGTGAAGCGCTTCCCCGGGAGGGAGCTTTCTTT. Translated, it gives CASSEALPREGAFF.

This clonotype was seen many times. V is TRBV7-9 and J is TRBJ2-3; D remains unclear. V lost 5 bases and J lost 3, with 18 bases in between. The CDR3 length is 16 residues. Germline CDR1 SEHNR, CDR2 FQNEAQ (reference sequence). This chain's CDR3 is CASSPEGALWTDTQYF. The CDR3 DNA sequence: TGTGCCAGCAGCCCTGAAGGAGCTCTATGGACAGATACGCAGTATTTT.

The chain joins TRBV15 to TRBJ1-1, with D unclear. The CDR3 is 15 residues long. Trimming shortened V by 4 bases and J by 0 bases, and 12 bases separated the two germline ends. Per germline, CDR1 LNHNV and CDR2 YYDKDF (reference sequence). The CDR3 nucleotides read TGTGCCACCAGCAATTCGAAGACCTTGAACACTGAAGCTTTCTTT. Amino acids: CATSNSKTLNTEAFF. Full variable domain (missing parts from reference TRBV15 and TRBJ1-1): DAMVIQNPRYQVTQFGKPVTLSCSQTLNHNVMYWYQQKSSQAPKLLFHYYDKDFNNEADTPDNFQSRRPNTSFCFLDIRSPGLGDTAMYLCATSNSKTLNTEAFFGQGTRLTVV.

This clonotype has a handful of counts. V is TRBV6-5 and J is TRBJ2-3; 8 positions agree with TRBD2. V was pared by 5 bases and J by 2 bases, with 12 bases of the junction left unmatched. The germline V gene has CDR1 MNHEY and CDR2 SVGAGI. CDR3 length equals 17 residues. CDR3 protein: CASSPGNSGDYTDTQYF. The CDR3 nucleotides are TGTGCCAGCAGTCCGGGAAATAGCGGGGATTACACAGATACGCAGTATTTT.

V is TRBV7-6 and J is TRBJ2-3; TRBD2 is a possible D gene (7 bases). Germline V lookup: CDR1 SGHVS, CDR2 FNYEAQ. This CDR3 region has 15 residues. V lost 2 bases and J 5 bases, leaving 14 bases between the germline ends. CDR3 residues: CASSLTGGRVDTQYF. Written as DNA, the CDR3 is TGTGCCAGCAGCTTAACCGGGGGGCGAGTAGATACGCAGTATTTT.

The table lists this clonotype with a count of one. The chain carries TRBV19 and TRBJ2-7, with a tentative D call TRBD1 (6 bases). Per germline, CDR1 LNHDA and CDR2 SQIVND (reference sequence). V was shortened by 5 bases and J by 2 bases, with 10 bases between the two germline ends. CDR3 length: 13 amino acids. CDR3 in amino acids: CASSWAGAYEQYF. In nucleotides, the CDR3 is TGTGCCAGTAGTTGGGCAGGGGCCTACGAGCAGTACTTC.

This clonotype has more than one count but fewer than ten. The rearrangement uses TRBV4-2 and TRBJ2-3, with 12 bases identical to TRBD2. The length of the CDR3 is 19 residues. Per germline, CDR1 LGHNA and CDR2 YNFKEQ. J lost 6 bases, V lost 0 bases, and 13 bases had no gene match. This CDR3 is CASSQDEWASGGVGDTQYF. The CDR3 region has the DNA TGTGCCAGCAGCCAAGATGAATGGGCTAGCGGGGGGGTTGGGGATACGCAGTATTTT.

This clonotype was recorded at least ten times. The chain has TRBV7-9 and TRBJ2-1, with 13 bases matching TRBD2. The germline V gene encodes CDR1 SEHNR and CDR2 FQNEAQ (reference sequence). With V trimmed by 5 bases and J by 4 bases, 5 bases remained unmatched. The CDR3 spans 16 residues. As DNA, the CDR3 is TGTGCCAGCAGCCTGTCGGGACTAGCGGGGTACAATGAGCAGTTCTTC. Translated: CASSLSGLAGYNEQFF.

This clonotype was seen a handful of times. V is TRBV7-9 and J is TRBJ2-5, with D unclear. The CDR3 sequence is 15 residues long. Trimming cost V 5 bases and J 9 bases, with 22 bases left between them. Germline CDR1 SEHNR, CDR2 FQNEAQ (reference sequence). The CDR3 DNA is TGTGCCAGCAGCAGCCAGGACCGGAACCAGGAGCCCCAGTACTTC. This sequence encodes CASSSQDRNQEPQYF.

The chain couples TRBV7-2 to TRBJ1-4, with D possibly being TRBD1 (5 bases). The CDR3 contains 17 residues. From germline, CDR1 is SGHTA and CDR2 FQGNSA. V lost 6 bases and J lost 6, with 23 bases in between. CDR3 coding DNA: TGTGCCAGCAGTCCGGGGGGACTCAGGTTGATAGATGAAAAACTGTTTTTT. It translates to CASSPGGLRLIDEKLFF.

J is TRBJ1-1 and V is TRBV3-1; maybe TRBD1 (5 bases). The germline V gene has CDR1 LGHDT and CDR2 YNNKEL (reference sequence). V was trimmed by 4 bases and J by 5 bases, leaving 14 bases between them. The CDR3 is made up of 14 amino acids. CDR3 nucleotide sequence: TGTGCCAGCAGCCCTTCTCCGGGGGAGACTGAAGCTTTCTTT. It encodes CASSPSPGETEAFF.

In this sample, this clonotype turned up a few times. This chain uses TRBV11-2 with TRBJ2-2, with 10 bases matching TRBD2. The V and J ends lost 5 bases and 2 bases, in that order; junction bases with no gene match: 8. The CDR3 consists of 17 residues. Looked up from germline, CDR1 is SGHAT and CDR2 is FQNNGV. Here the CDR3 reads CASSPALAGPNTGELFF. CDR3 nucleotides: TGTGCCAGCAGCCCCGCACTAGCGGGGCCAAACACCGGGGAGCTGTTTTTT.

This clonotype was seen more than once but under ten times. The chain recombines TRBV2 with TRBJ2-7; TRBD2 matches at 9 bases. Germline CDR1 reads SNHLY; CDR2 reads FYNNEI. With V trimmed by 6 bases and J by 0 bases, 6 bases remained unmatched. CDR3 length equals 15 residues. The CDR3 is CASRAGTSFSYEQYF. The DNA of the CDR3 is TGTGCCAGCAGAGCCGGGACTAGCTTCTCCTACGAGCAGTACTTC. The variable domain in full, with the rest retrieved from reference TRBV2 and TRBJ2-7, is EPEVTQTPSHQVTQMGQEVILRCVPISNHLYFYWYRQILGQKVEFLVSFYNNEISEKSEIFDDQFSVERPDGSNFTLKIRSTKLEDSAMYFCASRAGTSFSYEQYFGPGTRLTVT.

CDR3 coding DNA: TGTGCCAGCAGTACCGGGACAGGGGGCTTCGAGCAGTACGTC. This codes for CASSTGTGGFEQYV. This chain connects TRBV5-6 to TRBJ2-7, with TRBD1 identical over 12 bases. Germline values: CDR1 SGHDT, CDR2 YYEEEE. With V trimmed by 5 bases and J by 6 bases, 6 bases remained unmatched. The CDR3 length is 14 residues.

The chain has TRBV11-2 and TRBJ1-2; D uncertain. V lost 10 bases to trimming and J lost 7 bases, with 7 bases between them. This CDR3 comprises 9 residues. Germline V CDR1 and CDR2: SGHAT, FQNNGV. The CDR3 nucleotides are TGTGCCACCGATTTTGGCTACACCTTC. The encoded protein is CATDFGYTF. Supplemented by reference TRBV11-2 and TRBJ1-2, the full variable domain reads EAGVAQSPRYKIIEKRQSVAFWCNPISGHATLYWYQQILGQGPKLLIQFQNNGVVDDSQLPKDRFSAERLKGVDSTLKIQPAKLEDSAVYLCATDFGYTFGSGTRLTVV.